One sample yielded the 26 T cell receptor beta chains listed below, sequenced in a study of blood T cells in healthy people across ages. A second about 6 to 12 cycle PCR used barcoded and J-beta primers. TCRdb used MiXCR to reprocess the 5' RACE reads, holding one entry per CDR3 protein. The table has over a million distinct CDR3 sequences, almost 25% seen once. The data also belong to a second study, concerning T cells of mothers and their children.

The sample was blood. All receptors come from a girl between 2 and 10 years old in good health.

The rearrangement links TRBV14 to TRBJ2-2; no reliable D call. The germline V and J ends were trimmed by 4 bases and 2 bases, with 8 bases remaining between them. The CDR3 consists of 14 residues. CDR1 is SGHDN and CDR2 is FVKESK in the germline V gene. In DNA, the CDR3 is TGTGCCAGCAGCCCGTTAATTAACACCGGGGAGCTGTTTTTT. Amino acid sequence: CASSPLINTGELFF.

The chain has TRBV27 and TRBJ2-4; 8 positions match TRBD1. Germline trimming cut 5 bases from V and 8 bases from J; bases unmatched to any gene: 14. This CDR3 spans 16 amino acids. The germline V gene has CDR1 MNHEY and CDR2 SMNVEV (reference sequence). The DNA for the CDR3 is TGTGCCAGCAGTGGACCCGACAGGGGCCGATTATACATTCAGTACTTC. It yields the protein CASSGPDRGRLYIQYF.

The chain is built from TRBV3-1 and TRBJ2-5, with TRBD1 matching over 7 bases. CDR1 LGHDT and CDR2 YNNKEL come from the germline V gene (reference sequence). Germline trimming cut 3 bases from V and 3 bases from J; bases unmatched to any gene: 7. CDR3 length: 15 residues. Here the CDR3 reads CASSHPSQGKETQYF. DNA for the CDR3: TGTGCCAGCAGCCACCCTTCACAGGGGAAAGAGACCCAGTACTTC.

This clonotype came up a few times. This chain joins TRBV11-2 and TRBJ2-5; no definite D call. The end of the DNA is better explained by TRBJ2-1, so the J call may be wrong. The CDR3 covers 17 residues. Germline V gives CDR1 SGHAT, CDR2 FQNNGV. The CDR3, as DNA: TGTGCCAGCAGCTCCGGGCCGGGTGAACCCATTACCGATGAGCAGTTCTTC. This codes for CASSSGPGEPITDEQFF.

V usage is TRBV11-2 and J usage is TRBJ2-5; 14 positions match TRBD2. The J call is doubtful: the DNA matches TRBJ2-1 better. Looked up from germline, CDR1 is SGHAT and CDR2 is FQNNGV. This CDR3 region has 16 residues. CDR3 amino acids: CASSLTSGRAGNEQFF. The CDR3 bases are TGTGCCAGCAGCTTGACTAGCGGGAGGGCCGGCAATGAGCAGTTCTTC.

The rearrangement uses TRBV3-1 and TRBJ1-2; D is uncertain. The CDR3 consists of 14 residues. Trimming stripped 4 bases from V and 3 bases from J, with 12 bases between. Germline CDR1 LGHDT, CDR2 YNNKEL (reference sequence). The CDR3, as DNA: TGTGCCAGCAGCCCCTCGGGGAACGACTATGGCTACACCTTC. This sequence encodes CASSPSGNDYGYTF.

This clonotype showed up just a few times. The CDR3 protein is CSASLQHHEQFF. CDR3 in DNA: TGCAGTGCTAGTTTACAGCATCATGAGCAGTTCTTC. J is TRBJ2-1 and V is TRBV20-1; no firm D call. The CDR3 sequence is 12 residues long. The germline V and J ends were trimmed by 3 bases and 8 bases, with 11 bases remaining between them. CDR1 and CDR2 from the germline V gene are DFQATT and SNEGSKA (reference sequence).

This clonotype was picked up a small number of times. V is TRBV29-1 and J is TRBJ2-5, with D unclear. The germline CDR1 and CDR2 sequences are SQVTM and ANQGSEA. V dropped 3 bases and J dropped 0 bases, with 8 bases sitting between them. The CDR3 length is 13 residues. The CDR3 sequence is CSVDPPNQETQYF. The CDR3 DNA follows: TGCAGCGTTGATCCCCCGAACCAAGAGACCCAGTACTTC. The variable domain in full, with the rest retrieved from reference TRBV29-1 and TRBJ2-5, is SAVISQKPSRDICQRGTSLTIQCQVDSQVTMMFWYRQQPGQSLTLIATANQGSEATYESGFVIDKFPISRPNLTFSTLTVSNMSPEDSSIYLCSVDPPNQETQYFGPGTRLLVL.

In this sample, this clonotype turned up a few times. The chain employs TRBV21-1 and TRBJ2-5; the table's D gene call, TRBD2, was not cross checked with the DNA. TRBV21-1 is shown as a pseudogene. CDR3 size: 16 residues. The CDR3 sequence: CASTRVLGDCGGTQYF. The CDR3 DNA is TGTGCCAGCACGCGCGTCCTGGGGGACTGCGGCGGGACCCAGTACTTC.

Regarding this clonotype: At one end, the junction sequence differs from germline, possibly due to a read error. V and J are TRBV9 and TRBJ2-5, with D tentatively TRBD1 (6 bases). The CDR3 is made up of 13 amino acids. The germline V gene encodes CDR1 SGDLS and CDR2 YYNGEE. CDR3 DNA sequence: TGTGCCGGCAGCGCGACAGGCGGGGAGACCCAGTACTTC. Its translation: CAGSATGGETQYF.

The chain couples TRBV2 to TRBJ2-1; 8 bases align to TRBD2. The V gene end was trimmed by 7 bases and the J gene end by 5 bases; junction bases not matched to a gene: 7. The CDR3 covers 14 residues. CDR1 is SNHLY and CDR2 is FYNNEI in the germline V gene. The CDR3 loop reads CASNGGGRNNEQFF. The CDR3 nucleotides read TGTGCCAGCAATGGCGGGGGGCGGAACAATGAGCAGTTCTTC.

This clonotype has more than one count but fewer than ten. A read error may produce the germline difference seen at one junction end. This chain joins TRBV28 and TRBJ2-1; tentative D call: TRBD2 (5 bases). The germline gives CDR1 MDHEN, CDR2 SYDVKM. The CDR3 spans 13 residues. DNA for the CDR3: TGTGCCATCGCGGGTCACTCCTACGATGAGCAGTTCTTC. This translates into CAIAGHSYDEQFF. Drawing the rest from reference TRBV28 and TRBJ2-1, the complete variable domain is DVKVTQSSRYLVKRTGEKVFLECVQDMDHENMFWYRQDPGLGLRLIYFSYDVKMKEKGDIPEGYSVSREKKERFSLILESASTNQTSMYLCAIAGHSYDEQFFGPGTRLTVL.

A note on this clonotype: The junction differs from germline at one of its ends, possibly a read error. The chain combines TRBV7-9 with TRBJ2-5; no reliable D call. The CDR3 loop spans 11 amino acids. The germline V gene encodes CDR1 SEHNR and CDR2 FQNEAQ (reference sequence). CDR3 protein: CASSSDLVVDF. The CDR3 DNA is TGTGCCAGCAGCTCCGATTTGGTTGTGGACTTC.

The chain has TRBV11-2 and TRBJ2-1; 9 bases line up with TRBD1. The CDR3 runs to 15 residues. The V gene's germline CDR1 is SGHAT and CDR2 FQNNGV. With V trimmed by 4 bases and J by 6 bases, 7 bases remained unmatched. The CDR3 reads CASSSAGQGLNEQFF. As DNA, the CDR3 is TGTGCCAGCAGCTCGGCGGGACAGGGCCTCAATGAGCAGTTCTTC.

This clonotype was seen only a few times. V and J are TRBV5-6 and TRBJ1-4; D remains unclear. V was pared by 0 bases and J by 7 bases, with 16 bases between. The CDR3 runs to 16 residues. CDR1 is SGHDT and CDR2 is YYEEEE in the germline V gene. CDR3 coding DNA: TGTGCCAGCAGCTTGGCCGGAACGGCGAATAGTGAAAAACTGTTTTTT. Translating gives CASSLAGTANSEKLFF.

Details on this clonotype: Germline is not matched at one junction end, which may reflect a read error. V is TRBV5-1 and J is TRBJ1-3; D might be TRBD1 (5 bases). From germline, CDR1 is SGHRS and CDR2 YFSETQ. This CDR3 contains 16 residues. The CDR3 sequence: CASGNQGVDSGDTIYF. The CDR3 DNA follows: TGCGCCAGCGGAAACCAAGGGGTTGACTCTGGAGACACCATATATTTT.

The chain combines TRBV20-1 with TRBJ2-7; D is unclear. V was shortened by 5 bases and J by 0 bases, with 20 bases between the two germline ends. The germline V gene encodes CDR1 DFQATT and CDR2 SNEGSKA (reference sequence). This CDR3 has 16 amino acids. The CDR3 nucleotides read TGCAGTGCTTCCGAACTGTGGACGTCCGACTCCTACGAGCAGTACTTC. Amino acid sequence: CSASELWTSDSYEQYF.

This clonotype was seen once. Here the CDR3 DNA reads TGTGCCAGCAGCTTGTCCCCCGGCTCAGATACGCAGTATTTT. As protein: CASSLSPGSDTQYF. The chain links TRBV7-6 to TRBJ2-3; D is undetermined. Trimming left V 3 bases short and J 4 bases short, with 11 bases between. The length of the CDR3 is 14 residues. Germline CDR1 is SGHVS and CDR2 is FNYEAQ.

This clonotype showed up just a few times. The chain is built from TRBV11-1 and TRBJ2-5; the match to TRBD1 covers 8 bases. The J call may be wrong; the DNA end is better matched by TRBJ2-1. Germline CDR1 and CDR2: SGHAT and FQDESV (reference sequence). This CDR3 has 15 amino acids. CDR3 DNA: TGTGCCAGCAGCTCGCCCGGGACAGGTGCTATTGAGCAGTTCTTC. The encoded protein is CASSSPGTGAIEQFF.

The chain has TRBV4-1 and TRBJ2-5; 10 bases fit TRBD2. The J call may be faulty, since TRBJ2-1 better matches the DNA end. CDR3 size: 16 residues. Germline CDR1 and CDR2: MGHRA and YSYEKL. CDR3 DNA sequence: TGCGCCAGCAGCCAAGCGATGCCTAGCGGGAGCGATGAGCAGTTCTTC. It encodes CASSQAMPSGSDEQFF.

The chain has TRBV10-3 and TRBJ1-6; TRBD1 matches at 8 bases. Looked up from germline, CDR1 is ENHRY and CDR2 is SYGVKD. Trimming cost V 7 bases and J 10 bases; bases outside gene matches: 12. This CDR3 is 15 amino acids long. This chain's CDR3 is CAIILPGTGPSPLHF. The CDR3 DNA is TGTGCCATCATACTTCCAGGGACAGGTCCCTCACCCCTCCACTTT.

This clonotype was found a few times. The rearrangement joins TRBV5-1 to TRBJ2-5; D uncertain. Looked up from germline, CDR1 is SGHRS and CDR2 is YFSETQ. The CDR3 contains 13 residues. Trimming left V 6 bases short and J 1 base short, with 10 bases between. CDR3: CASNVKGQETQYF. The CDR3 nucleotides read TGCGCCAGCAATGTGAAGGGCCAAGAGACCCAGTACTTC.

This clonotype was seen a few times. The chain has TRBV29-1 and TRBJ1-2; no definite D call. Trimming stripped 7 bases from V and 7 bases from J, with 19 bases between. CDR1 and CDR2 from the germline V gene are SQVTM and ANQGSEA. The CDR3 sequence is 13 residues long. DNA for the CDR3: TGCAGCGCCGTACTGATCCCGAACGGTGGCTACACCTTC. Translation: CSAVLIPNGGYTF. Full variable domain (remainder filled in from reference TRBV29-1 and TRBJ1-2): SAVISQKPSRDICQRGTSLTIQCQVDSQVTMMFWYRQQPGQSLTLIATANQGSEATYESGFVIDKFPISRPNLTFSTLTVSNMSPEDSSIYLCSAVLIPNGGYTFGSGTRLTVV.

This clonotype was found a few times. The CDR3 is CASTRDGENTEAFF. The DNA of the CDR3 is TGTGCCAGCACCCGGGACGGAGAGAACACTGAAGCTTTCTTT. The gene calls are TRBV3-1 and TRBJ1-1; the D gene is possibly TRBD1 (5 bases). Between the trimmed V and J ends, which lost 7 bases and 1 base, there was a span of 13 bases. CDR1 and CDR2 (germline): LGHDT, YNNKEL (reference sequence). CDR3 size: 14 residues.

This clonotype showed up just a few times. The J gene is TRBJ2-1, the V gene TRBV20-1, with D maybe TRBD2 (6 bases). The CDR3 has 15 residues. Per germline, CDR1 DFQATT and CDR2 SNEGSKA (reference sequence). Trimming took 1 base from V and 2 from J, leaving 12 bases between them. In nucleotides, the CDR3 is TGCAGTGCTAGAGCTAGAGGACTACCCTACAATGAGCAGTTCTTC. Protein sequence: CSARARGLPYNEQFF.

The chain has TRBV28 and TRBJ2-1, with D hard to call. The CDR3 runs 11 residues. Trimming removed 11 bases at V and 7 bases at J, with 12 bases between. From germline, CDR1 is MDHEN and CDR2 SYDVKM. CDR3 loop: CASLGNNEQFF. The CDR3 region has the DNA TGTGCCTCCCTGGGAAATAATGAGCAGTTCTTC.